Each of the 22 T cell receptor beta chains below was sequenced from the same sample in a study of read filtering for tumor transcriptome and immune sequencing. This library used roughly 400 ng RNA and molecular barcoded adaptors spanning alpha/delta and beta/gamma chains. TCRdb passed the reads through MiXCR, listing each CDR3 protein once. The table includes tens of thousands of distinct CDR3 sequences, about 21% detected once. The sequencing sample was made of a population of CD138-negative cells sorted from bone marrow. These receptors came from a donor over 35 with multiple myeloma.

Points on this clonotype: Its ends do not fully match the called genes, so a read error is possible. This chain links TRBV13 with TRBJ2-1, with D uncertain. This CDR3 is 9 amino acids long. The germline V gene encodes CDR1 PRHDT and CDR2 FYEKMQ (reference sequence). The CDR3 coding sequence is TGTGCCAGCACCCCCCCCTCGGTCTTC. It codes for CASTPPSVF.

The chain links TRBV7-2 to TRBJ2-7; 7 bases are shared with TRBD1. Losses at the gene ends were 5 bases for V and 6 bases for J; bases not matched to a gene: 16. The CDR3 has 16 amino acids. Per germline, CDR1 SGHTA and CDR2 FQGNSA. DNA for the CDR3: TGTGCCAGCAGCCACGACCTGACAGGGAAAGCCTGCGAGCAGTACTTC. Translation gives CASSHDLTGKACEQYF. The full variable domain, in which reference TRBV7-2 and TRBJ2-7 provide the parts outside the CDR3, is GAGVSQSPSNKVTEKGKDVELRCDPISGHTALYWYRQSLGQGLEFLIYFQGNSAPDKSGLPSDRFSAERTGGSVSTLTIQRTQQEDSAVYLCASSHDLTGKACEQYFGPGTRLTVT.

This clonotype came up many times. CDR3 nucleotide sequence: TGCGCCAGCAGCCAAGACGGGCGGGGGGGCATTCTAAATACGCAGTATTTT. It yields the protein CASSQDGRGGILNTQYF. The gene calls are TRBV4-1 and TRBJ2-3; TRBD2 matches at 9 bases. With 0 bases clipped from V and 7 bases from J, the junction kept 11 bases outside the gene matches. The germline V gene has CDR1 MGHRA and CDR2 YSYEKL. This CDR3 spans 17 amino acids.

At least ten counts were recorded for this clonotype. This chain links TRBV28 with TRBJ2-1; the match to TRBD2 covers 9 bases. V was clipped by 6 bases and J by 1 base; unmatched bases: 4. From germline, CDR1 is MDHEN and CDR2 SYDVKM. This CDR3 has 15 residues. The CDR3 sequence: CASSPGLASYNEQFF. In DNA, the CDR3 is TGTGCCAGCAGCCCAGGACTAGCGTCCTACAATGAGCAGTTCTTC. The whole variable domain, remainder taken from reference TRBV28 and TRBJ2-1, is DVKVTQSSRYLVKRTGEKVFLECVQDMDHENMFWYRQDPGLGLRLIYFSYDVKMKEKGDIPEGYSVSREKKERFSLILESASTNQTSMYLCASSPGLASYNEQFFGPGTRLTVL.

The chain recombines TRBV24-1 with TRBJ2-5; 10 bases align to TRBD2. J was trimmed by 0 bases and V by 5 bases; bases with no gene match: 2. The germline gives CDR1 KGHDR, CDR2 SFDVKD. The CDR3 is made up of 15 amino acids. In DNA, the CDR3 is TGTGCCACCAGTGCGACTAGCGGGTACCAAGAGACCCAGTACTTC. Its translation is CATSATSGYQETQYF.

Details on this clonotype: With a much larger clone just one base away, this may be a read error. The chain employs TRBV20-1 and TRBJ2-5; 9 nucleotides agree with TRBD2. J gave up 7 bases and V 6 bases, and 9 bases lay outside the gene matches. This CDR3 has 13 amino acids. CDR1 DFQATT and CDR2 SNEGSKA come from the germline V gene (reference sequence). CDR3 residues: CSALASGAGTQYF. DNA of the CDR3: TGCAGTGCCCTCGCTAGCGGGGCAGGGACCCAGTACTTC.

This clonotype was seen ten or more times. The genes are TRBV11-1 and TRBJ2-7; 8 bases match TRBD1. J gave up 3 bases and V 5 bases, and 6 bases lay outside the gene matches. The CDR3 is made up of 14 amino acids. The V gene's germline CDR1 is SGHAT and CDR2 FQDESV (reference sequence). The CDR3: CASSARTGLYEQYF. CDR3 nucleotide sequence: TGTGCCAGCAGCGCCCGGACAGGGCTCTACGAGCAGTACTTC.

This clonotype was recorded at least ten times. The chain's CDR3 is CSASGGEFAEAFF. Written as DNA, the CDR3 is TGCAGTGCTAGTGGGGGGGAATTCGCTGAAGCTTTCTTT. The V gene is TRBV20-1, the J gene TRBJ1-1; tentatively, D is TRBD1 (5 bases). Germline assignment: CDR1 DFQATT and CDR2 SNEGSKA (reference sequence). Trimming removed 3 bases from V and 6 bases from J, with 14 bases in between. The CDR3 has 13 residues.

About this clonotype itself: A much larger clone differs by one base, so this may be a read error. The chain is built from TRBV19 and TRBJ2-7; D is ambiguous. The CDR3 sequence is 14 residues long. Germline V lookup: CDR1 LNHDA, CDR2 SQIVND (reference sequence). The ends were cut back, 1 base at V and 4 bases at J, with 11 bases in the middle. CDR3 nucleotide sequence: TGTGCCAGTAGTATAGGTAGTGACGTTTACGAGCAGTACTTC. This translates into CASSIGSDVYEQYF.

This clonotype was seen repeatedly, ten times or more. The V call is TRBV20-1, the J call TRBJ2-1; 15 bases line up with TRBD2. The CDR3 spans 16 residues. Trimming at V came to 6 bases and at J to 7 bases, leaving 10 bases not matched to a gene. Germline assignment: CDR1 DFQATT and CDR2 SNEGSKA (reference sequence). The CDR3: CSATWGTSGRKNEQFF. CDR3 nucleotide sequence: TGCAGTGCCACGTGGGGGACTAGCGGGAGGAAAAATGAGCAGTTCTTC.

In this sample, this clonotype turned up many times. The CDR3 DNA reads as TGCAGTGCTAGAAATTCGGCTGCGCTCTCAGATACGCAGTATTTT. It encodes CSARNSAALSDTQYF. The J gene is TRBJ2-3, the V gene TRBV20-1, with D unresolved. Germline CDR1 reads DFQATT; CDR2 reads SNEGSKA (reference sequence). This CDR3 has 15 residues. Trimming shortened V by 2 bases and J by 4 bases, and 16 bases separated the two germline ends.

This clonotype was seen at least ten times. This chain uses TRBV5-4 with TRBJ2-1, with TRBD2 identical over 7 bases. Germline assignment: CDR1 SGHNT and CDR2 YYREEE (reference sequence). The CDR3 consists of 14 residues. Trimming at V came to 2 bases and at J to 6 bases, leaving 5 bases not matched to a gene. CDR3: CASSFAGVANEQFF. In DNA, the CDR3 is TGTGCCAGCAGCTTCGCGGGAGTCGCCAATGAGCAGTTCTTC.

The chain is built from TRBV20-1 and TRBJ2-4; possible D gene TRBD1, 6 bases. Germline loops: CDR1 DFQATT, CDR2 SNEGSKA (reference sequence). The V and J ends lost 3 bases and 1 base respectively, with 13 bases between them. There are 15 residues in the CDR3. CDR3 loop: CSASLGGPAKNIQYF. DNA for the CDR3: TGCAGTGCTAGTTTAGGGGGTCCTGCCAAAAACATTCAGTACTTC.

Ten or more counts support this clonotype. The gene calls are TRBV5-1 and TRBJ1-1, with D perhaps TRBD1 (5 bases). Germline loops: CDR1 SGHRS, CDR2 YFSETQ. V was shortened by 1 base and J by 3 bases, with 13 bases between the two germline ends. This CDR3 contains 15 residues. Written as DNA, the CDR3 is TGCGCCAGCAGCTTGTCGGTCGGGGGGGACACTGAAGCTTTCTTT. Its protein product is CASSLSVGGDTEAFF.

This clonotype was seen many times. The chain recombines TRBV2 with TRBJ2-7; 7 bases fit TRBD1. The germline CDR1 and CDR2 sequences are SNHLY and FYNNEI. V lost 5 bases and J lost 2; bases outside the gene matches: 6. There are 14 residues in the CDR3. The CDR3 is CASSPDRRTYEQYF. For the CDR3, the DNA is TGTGCCAGCAGTCCGGACAGGCGGACCTACGAGCAGTACTTC. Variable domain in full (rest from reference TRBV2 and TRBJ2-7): EPEVTQTPSHQVTQMGQEVILRCVPISNHLYFYWYRQILGQKVEFLVSFYNNEISEKSEIFDDQFSVERPDGSNFTLKIRSTKLEDSAMYFCASSPDRRTYEQYFGPGTRLTVT.

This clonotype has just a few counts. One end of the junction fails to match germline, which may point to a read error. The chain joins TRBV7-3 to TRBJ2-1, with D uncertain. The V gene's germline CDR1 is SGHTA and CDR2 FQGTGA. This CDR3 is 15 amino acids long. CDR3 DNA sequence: TGTGCCAGCAGCTTTCAGTCCGTCGGGTACAATGAGCGGTTCTTC. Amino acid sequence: CASSFQSVGYNERFF.

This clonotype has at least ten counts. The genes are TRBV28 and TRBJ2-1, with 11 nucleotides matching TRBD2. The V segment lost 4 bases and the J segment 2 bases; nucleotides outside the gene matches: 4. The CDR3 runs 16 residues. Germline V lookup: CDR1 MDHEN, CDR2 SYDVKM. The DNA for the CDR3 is TGTGCCAGCAGTTCATTAGCGGGAGGGACCTACAATGAGCAGTTCTTC. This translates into CASSSLAGGTYNEQFF. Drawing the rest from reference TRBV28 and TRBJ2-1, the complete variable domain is DVKVTQSSRYLVKRTGEKVFLECVQDMDHENMFWYRQDPGLGLRLIYFSYDVKMKEKGDIPEGYSVSREKKERFSLILESASTNQTSMYLCASSSLAGGTYNEQFFGPGTRLTVL.

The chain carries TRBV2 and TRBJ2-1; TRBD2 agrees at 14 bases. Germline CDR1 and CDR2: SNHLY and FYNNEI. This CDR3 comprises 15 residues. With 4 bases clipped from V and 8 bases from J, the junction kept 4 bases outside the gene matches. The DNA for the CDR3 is TGTGCCAGCAGTGTAGGGACTAGCGGGAGAGATGAGCAGTTCTTC. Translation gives CASSVGTSGRDEQFF.

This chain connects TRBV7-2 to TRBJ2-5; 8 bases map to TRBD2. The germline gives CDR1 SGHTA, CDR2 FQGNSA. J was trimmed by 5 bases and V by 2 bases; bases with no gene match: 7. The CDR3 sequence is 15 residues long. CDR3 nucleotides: TGTGCCAGCAGCTTATTACCCGGGAGGGTGGAGACCCAGTACTTC. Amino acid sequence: CASSLLPGRVETQYF.

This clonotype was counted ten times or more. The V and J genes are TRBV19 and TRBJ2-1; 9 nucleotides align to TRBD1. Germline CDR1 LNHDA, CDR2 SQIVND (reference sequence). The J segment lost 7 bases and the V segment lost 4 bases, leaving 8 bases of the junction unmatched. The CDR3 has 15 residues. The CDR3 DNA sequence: TGTGCCAGTAGTAACACCGGGACAGGGAGGAATGAGCAGTTCTTC. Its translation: CASSNTGTGRNEQFF.

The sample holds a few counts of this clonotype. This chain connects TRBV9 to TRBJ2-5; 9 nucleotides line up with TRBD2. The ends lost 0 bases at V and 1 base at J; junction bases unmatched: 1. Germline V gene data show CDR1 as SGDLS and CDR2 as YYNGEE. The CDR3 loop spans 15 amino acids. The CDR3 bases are TGTGCCAGCAGCGTAGCTAGCGGGGTCCAAGAGACCCAGTACTTC. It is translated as CASSVASGVQETQYF.

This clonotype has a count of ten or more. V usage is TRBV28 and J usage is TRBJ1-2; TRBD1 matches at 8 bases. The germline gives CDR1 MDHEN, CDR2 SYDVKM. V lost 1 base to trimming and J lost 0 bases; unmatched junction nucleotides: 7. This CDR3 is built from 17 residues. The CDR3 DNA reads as TGTGCCAGCAGTTTATACCGGACAGGGCGTGCTAACTATGGCTACACCTTC. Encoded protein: CASSLYRTGRANYGYTF.